This T cell receptor (beta chain) comes out of a study of blood T cells in healthy people across ages. Study outcomes and limitations: It was found that TCR beta diversity correlated strongly with the percentage of naive T cells.

This clonotype was counted a few times. The antigen is unknown. It was approximately 10 milliliters of peripheral blood that were drawn from each donor. Isolated per sample were at least 7 million PBMCs. The germline V gene encodes CDR1 MGHDK and CDR2 SYGVNS. Germline trimming cut 1 base from V and 6 bases from J; bases unmatched to any gene: 0. The CDR3 spans 13 residues. The authors ran a second PCR of about 6 to 11 cycles using a sample-barcoded 5' primer and a J-beta primer mix. Each cDNA molecule carried a tag from a template-switch adaptor that contained 12 random nucleotides. TCRdb reprocessed the 5' RACE reads with MiXCR, giving one entry per CDR3 protein. Seen here are almost 800,000 distinct CDR3 sequences, 58% observed once, and the top ten hold roughly 20%.

This sequence joins TRBV25-1 and TRBJ2-4; the match to TRBD2 covers 7 bases. Input material: blood. The receptor's source is a man aged 25-45 years in good health. The CDR3 reads CASSEWGGNIQYF. The CDR3 coding sequence is TGTGCCAGCAGTGAATGGGGGGGAAACATTCAGTACTTC. The variable domain in full, with the rest retrieved from reference TRBV25-1 and TRBJ2-4, is EADIYQTPRYLVIGTGKKITLECSQTMGHDKMYWYQQDPGMELHLIHYSYGVNSTEKGDLSSESTVSRIRTEHFPLTLESARPSHTSQYLCASSEWGGNIQYFGAGTRLSVL.